Presented here are 11 T cell receptor beta chains from one specimen sequenced in a study of cytomegalovirus exposure and HLA in healthy donors. Profiled with immunoSEQ multiplex PCR; TCRdb holds only in-frame clones, not every one. The data contain 120,000 or so clones, 75% to 90% of them singletons. Sequenced input: PBMCs. These receptors came from a woman under 30 in good health and CMV-seronegative.

The V call is TRBV5-1, the J call TRBJ1-1; a possible D gene is TRBD1 (6 bases). The CDR3 consists of 15 residues. The V end lost 4 bases, the J end lost 1 base, and 14 bases lay between the germline ends. The germline CDR1 and CDR2 sequences are SGHRS and YFSETQ. CDR3 loop: CASSATGHTNTEAFF. The CDR3 DNA is TGCGCCAGCAGCGCAACGGGACATACGAACACTGAAGCTTTCTTT.

The V call is TRBV29-1, the J call TRBJ2-3; D unresolved. V lost 2 bases and J lost 0, with 9 bases in between. The CDR3 length is 14 residues. CDR1 and CDR2 (germline): SQVTM, ANQGSEA. CDR3 protein: CSVETLRSTDTQYF. DNA of the CDR3: TGCAGCGTTGAAACACTACGGAGCACAGATACGCAGTATTTT.

This chain connects TRBV29-1 to TRBJ2-7; D is ambiguous. Germline CDR1 is SQVTM and CDR2 is ANQGSEA. CDR3 size: 17 residues. Between the trimmed V and J ends, which lost 3 bases and 2 bases, there was a span of 23 bases. CDR3 region: CSVDVGTGLESAYEQYF. CDR3 bases: TGCAGCGTTGACGTTGGTACGGGTTTGGAATCGGCCTACGAGCAGTACTTC.

This clone has only a few counts. Other nucleotide sequences from this sample produce the same CDR3. The V call is TRBV5-1, the J call TRBJ1-2, with a weak D call TRBD1 (6 bases). Deletions cut 3 bases from V and 8 bases from J, with 8 bases between. The CDR3 is made up of 11 amino acids. Germline assignment: CDR1 SGHRS and CDR2 YFSETQ. Written as DNA, the CDR3 is TGCGCCAGCAGCTCGGGGGGCGGCTACACCTTC. This sequence encodes CASSSGGGYTF.

The V and J genes are TRBV27 and TRBJ2-2; TRBD1 aligns across 7 bases. V gave up 2 bases and J gave up 1 base; unmatched junction bases: 1. The CDR3 spans 15 residues. Per germline, CDR1 MNHEY and CDR2 SMNVEV (reference sequence). The CDR3 is CASSLQGVNTGELFF. CDR3 DNA sequence: TGTGCCAGCAGTTTACAGGGGGTGAACACCGGGGAGCTGTTTTTT.

This chain uses TRBV6-1 with TRBJ1-4, with a tentative D call TRBD1 (6 bases). CDR3 length: 13 residues. CDR1 is MNHNS, CDR2 SASEGT, per germline. Trimming removed 4 bases at V and 5 bases at J, with 8 bases between. CDR3 bases: TGTGCCAGCAGTGTTCAGGGGAATGAAAAACTGTTTTTT. It yields the protein CASSVQGNEKLFF.

The chain uses TRBV28 and TRBJ2-1; 9 bases line up with TRBD2. The V and J ends lost 8 bases and 5 bases, in that order; junction bases with no gene match: 7. CDR3 length: 14 residues. Germline CDR1 and CDR2: MDHEN and SYDVKM. CDR3 nucleotide sequence: TGTGCCAGCCTCCTTAGCGGGGGAAACAATGAGCAGTTCTTC. As protein: CASLLSGGNNEQFF.

The chain links TRBV4-2 to TRBJ1-5; D uncertain. Per the germline V gene, CDR1 is LGHNA and CDR2 is YNFKEQ. Trimming took off 0 bases at V and 1 base at J, with 7 bases between the two ends. The CDR3 has 15 amino acids. CDR3 region: CASSQDQASNQPQHF. CDR3 in DNA: TGTGCCAGCAGCCAAGATCAGGCGAGCAATCAGCCCCAGCATTTT.

The rearrangement links TRBV6-5 to TRBJ1-5; 9 nucleotides agree with TRBD1. J lost 7 bases, V lost 6 bases, and 10 bases had no gene match. The CDR3 is made up of 15 amino acids. Germline CDR1 MNHEY, CDR2 SVGAGI. CDR3 nucleotides: TGTGCCAGCAGCGCACAGGGGGCCGTTCGACAGCCCCAGCATTTT. Its protein product is CASSAQGAVRQPQHF.

The chain combines TRBV4-3 with TRBJ1-5, with 7 positions matching TRBD1. Germline V gene data show CDR1 as LGHNA and CDR2 as YSLEER. Germline trimming cut 0 bases from V and 2 bases from J; bases unmatched to any gene: 4. The CDR3 is made up of 16 amino acids. This chain's CDR3 is CASSQDSGQGNQPQHF. For the CDR3, the DNA is TGCGCCAGCAGCCAAGATTCCGGACAGGGCAATCAGCCCCAGCATTTT.

This clone showed up just a few times. V usage is TRBV27 and J usage is TRBJ2-7; D is undetermined. CDR3 size: 13 residues. Germline V lookup: CDR1 MNHEY, CDR2 SMNVEV (reference sequence). V was cut by 5 bases and J by 2 bases, with 10 bases left in between. The CDR3 here is CASSRDITYEQYF. CDR3 bases: TGTGCCAGCAGTCGTGACATCACCTACGAGCAGTACTTC.